This passage covers 11 T cell receptor beta chains from one sample sequenced in a study of quantifying T cell responses using KT2 cells. Across the study: RNA was reverse transcribed with TCR alpha and beta constant-region primers.

An oligo carrying a UMI was ligated to the cDNA 3' end. An equimolar mix of RC1.1 and RC1.2 primed the beta chain across TRBC1 and TRBC2. TCRdb independently ran MiXCR on the UMI-ligation and nested PCR reads; one entry per CDR3 protein. The data show tens of thousands of distinct CDR3 sequences, roughly 11% seen once. Sequenced sample: PBMCs spiked with cells of the T cell clone KT2. The source is a human donor.

The chain links TRBV27 to TRBJ1-5; no clear D gene. Germline V gene data show CDR1 as MNHEY and CDR2 as SMNVEV (reference sequence). Trimming removed 3 bases from V and 7 bases from J, with 10 bases in between. The CDR3 spans 13 residues. The CDR3 loop is CASSLGLGQPQHF. The CDR3 nucleotides read TGTGCCAGCAGTTTGGGTTTAGGGCAGCCCCAGCATTTT.

Many counts were recorded for this clonotype. Here the CDR3 DNA reads TGTGCCAGCTCAGAAGGGACAGGGGGCTACGAGCAGTACTTC. Translated, it gives CASSEGTGGYEQYF. V is TRBV18 and J is TRBJ2-7; 11 bases map to TRBD1. CDR1 and CDR2 from the germline V gene are KGHSH and LQKENI. This CDR3 is built from 14 residues. The V gene end was trimmed by 5 bases and the J gene end by 3 bases; junction bases not matched to a gene: 3.

This clonotype was found a few times. This chain connects TRBV11-2 to TRBJ2-7, with TRBD2 as a possible D gene (6 bases). The CDR3 spans 15 residues. Trimming shortened V by 3 bases and J by 2 bases, and 14 bases separated the two germline ends. CDR1 is SGHAT and CDR2 is FQNNGV in the germline V gene. CDR3 nucleotide sequence: TGTGCCAGCAGCTTCACTAGCAATGGGCCCTACGAGCAGTACTTC. Translation: CASSFTSNGPYEQYF.

This clonotype has at least ten counts. The V and J genes are TRBV12-3 or TRBV12-4 and TRBJ2-7; a weak D match, TRBD1 (6 bases). The CDR3 is 14 amino acids. Trimming removed 6 bases at V and 5 bases at J, with 17 bases between. CDR3 coding DNA: TGTGCCAGCAGAGGCCCCAAGGGGGTGGACGAGCAGTACTTC. This encodes CASRGPKGVDEQYF.

Ten or more counts support this clonotype. V usage is TRBV15 and J usage is TRBJ2-5; D unclear. The V end was cut by 1 base, the J end by 5 bases, with 11 bases between. Germline-derived CDR1 and CDR2 are LNHNV and YYDKDF (reference sequence). The CDR3 runs 14 residues. The CDR3 spells CATSRVAPEETQYF. The CDR3 DNA follows: TGTGCCACCAGCAGAGTTGCCCCTGAGGAGACCCAGTACTTC.

This chain uses TRBV28 with TRBJ1-2, with TRBD1 matching 9 bases. The J segment lost 2 bases and the V segment lost 5 bases, leaving 18 bases of the junction unmatched. The CDR3 extends over 19 amino acids. The germline gives CDR1 MDHEN, CDR2 SYDVKM. In DNA form, the CDR3 reads TGTGCCAGCAGTCCGACGGGAACCGGGACAGGGAATTTCAACTATGGCTACACCTTC. Encoded protein: CASSPTGTGTGNFNYGYTF.

The chain carries TRBV18 and TRBJ1-2; 7 positions match TRBD1. J was trimmed by 8 bases and V by 2 bases; bases with no gene match: 5. Germline V gene data show CDR1 as KGHSH and CDR2 as LQKENI. The CDR3 is 13 residues long. This chain's CDR3 is CASSPVRQGGYTF. The CDR3 DNA reads TGTGCCAGCTCACCAGTGAGACAGGGAGGCTACACCTTC.

The DNA for the CDR3 is TGTGCCAGCAGCTTAGCAGGGGCTTCCTATAATTCACCCCTCCACTTT. It is translated as CASSLAGASYNSPLHF. The V and J genes are TRBV13 and TRBJ1-6, with D perhaps TRBD1 (6 bases). From germline, CDR1 is PRHDT and CDR2 FYEKMQ (reference sequence). The CDR3 runs to 16 residues. Trimming removed 1 base from V and 1 base from J, with 8 bases in between.

V usage is TRBV10-3 and J usage is TRBJ2-7; the D call may be TRBD1 or TRBD2 (5 bases each). V was cut by 6 bases and J by 0 bases, with 12 bases left in between. CDR1 is ENHRY, CDR2 SYGVKD, per germline. The CDR3 contains 14 residues. CDR3 DNA sequence: TGTGCCATCAGGAGACGGGACGACTCCTACGAGCAGTACTTC. This translates into CAIRRRDDSYEQYF.

This clonotype occurred a few times. The V call is TRBV6-5, the J call TRBJ1-5, with D unresolved. Germline V gene lookup returns CDR1 MNHEY and CDR2 SVGAGI. CDR3 size: 11 residues. Trimming pared 6 bases from V and 8 bases from J, leaving 8 bases between. CDR3 sequence: CASRAMEPQHF. CDR3 nucleotide sequence: TGTGCCAGCAGAGCTATGGAGCCCCAGCATTTT.

This clonotype appeared a few times. V is TRBV7-9 and J is TRBJ1-1; 7 bases map to TRBD1. Germline V CDR1 and CDR2: SEHNR, FQNEAQ (reference sequence). The CDR3 covers 17 residues. The trim removed 4 bases at V and 1 base at J, leaving 12 bases unmatched. CDR3 region: CASSSRTGPGQNTEAFF. The DNA of the CDR3 is TGTGCCAGCAGCTCCCGGACAGGACCAGGGCAGAACACTGAAGCTTTCTTT.